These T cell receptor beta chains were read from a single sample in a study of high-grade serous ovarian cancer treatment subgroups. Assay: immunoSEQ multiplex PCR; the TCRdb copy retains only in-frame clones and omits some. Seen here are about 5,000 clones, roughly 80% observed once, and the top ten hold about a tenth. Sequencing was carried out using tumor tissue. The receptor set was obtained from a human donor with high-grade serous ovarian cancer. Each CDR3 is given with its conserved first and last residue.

CDR3 protein: CASSVLGYNEQFF
V gene: TRBV9
J gene: TRBJ2-1

CDR3 protein: CASSSIGASRVYGYTF
V gene: TRBV27
J gene: TRBJ1-2

CDR3 protein: CAISESEGGTSYNEQFF
V gene: TRBV10-3
J gene: TRBJ2-1

CDR3 protein: CASSLEQTSNQPQHF
V gene: TRBV5-5
J gene: TRBJ1-5

CDR3 protein: CASTTGRSYNEQFF
V gene: TRBV21-1
J gene: TRBJ2-1

CDR3 protein: CASSPQGTGGWSEAFF
V gene: TRBV5-4
J gene: TRBJ1-1

CDR3 protein: CASSYQDRETQYF
V gene: TRBV27
J gene: TRBJ2-5

CDR3 protein: CASSLSYEQYF
V gene: TRBV7-9
J gene: -

CDR3 protein: CASSQGADLSTDTQYF
V gene: TRBV4-2
J gene: TRBJ2-3

CDR3 protein: CASSLGRTGGYGYTF
V gene: TRBV11-2
J gene: TRBJ1-2

CDR3 protein: CASSSNRGIDEKLFF
V gene: TRBV5-4
J gene: TRBJ1-4

CDR3 protein: CASRKGRRPDTQYF
V gene: TRBV6-6
J gene: TRBJ2-3

CDR3 protein: CASSLIEGAYRDYNEQFF
V gene: TRBV7-2
J gene: TRBJ2-1

CDR3 protein: CASSLRGSGGALTDTQYF
V gene: TRBV5-1
J gene: TRBJ2-3

CDR3 protein: CASSTRQGASGNTIYF
V gene: TRBV7-9
J gene: TRBJ1-3

CDR3 protein: CASSSGTDTYEQYF
V gene: TRBV5-4
J gene: TRBJ2-7

CDR3 protein: CASIAVGRMNQPQHF
V gene: TRBV19
J gene: TRBJ1-5

CDR3 protein: CASSLQGRKDSPLHF
V gene: TRBV5-4
J gene: TRBJ1-6

CDR3 protein: CASSLTGSKNIQYF
V gene: TRBV6-5
J gene: TRBJ2-4

CDR3 protein: CAISESTGFSGNEQFF
V gene: TRBV10-3
J gene: TRBJ2-1

CDR3 protein: CASSLGLHGSGGGYTQYF
V gene: TRBV5-1
J gene: TRBJ2-3

CDR3 protein: CASSTDRGPSNQPQHF
V gene: TRBV28
J gene: TRBJ1-5

CDR3 protein: CASSLWEDTEAFF
V gene: TRBV7-9
J gene: TRBJ1-1

CDR3 protein: CASSKDRAGADTQYF
V gene: TRBV6-4
J gene: TRBJ2-3

CDR3 protein: CASSLGLGQMYGYTF
V gene: TRBV6-1
J gene: TRBJ1-2

CDR3 protein: CASSAGGPGYNEQFF
V gene: TRBV9
J gene: TRBJ2-1

CDR3 protein: CASSLRSSGSSYNEQFF
V gene: TRBV7-9
J gene: TRBJ2-1

CDR3 protein: CASSRDSLSYGYTF
V gene: TRBV27
J gene: TRBJ1-2

CDR3 protein: CASSGTSGFYEQYF
V gene: TRBV2
J gene: TRBJ2-7

CDR3 protein: CASSRSGVDTGELFF
V gene: TRBV6-1
J gene: TRBJ2-2

CDR3 protein: CASSPRTYIAKNIQYF
V gene: TRBV7-2
J gene: TRBJ2-4

CDR3 protein: CASSAYRGQETQYF
V gene: TRBV11-1
J gene: TRBJ2-5

CDR3 protein: CASSTPPYPYEQYF
V gene: TRBV7-8
J gene: TRBJ2-7

CDR3 protein: CASSHVGQGTYEQYF
V gene: TRBV6-5
J gene: -

CDR3 protein: CASSQEGAGGNQPQHF
V gene: TRBV4-2
J gene: TRBJ1-5

CDR3 protein: CASSYGGGASEQYF
V gene: TRBV7-2
J gene: TRBJ2-7

CDR3 protein: CASSARQGSNEKLFF
V gene: TRBV7-2
J gene: TRBJ1-4

CDR3 protein: CASSESGGATYEQYF
V gene: TRBV2
J gene: TRBJ2-7

CDR3 protein: CASSSGQLALGEKLFF
V gene: TRBV7-9
J gene: TRBJ1-4

CDR3 protein: CASSLDSGYTF
V gene: TRBV5-1
J gene: TRBJ1-2

CDR3 protein: CASSPDVRVPYNEQFF
V gene: TRBV5-1
J gene: TRBJ2-1

CDR3 protein: CASSVGGTVPSYEQYF
V gene: TRBV9
J gene: TRBJ2-7

CDR3 protein: CASSESGGLGNEQFF
V gene: TRBV10-1
J gene: TRBJ2-1

CDR3 protein: CASSLIRLDYGYTF
V gene: TRBV5-6
J gene: TRBJ1-2

CDR3 protein: CSAARVGAFF
V gene: TRBV20-1
J gene: TRBJ1-1

CDR3 protein: CASSLGQGSDTQYF
V gene: TRBV4-2
J gene: TRBJ2-3

CDR3 protein: CASSPRGGSSYEQYF
V gene: TRBV7-9
J gene: -

CDR3 protein: CASSFPRTAKETQYF
V gene: TRBV28
J gene: TRBJ2-5

CDR3 protein: CASSTTRAGIYEQYF
V gene: TRBV28
J gene: TRBJ2-7

CDR3 protein: CASSLGSGGAEETQYF
V gene: TRBV11-2
J gene: TRBJ2-5

CDR3 protein: CAISDQGLQETQYF
V gene: TRBV10-3
J gene: TRBJ2-5

CDR3 protein: CASSEEGYTGELFF
V gene: TRBV2
J gene: TRBJ2-2

CDR3 protein: CASSLDGILYEQYF
V gene: TRBV7-8
J gene: TRBJ2-7

CDR3 protein: CASSPKSGGSLPGPQHF
V gene: TRBV18
J gene: TRBJ1-5

CDR3 protein: CASSIGTTVDTEAFF
V gene: TRBV19
J gene: TRBJ1-1

CDR3 protein: CASSPSVVGRGNEKLFF
V gene: TRBV7-9
J gene: TRBJ1-4

CDR3 protein: CASSEDAALGGELFF
V gene: TRBV10-2
J gene: TRBJ2-2

CDR3 protein: CASSQARGGTGELFF
V gene: TRBV10-2
J gene: TRBJ2-2